This T cell receptor beta chain was sequenced in a study of post-analysis software for immune sequencing data. General study results and limits: Patients used a handful of TRBV segments, including TRBV5-6, TRBV5-1 and TRBV20-1, more often than controls.

This CDR3 is built from 14 residues. Trimming cost V 6 bases and J 7 bases, with 18 bases left between them. Looked up from germline, CDR1 is MDHEN and CDR2 is SYDVKM. About this clonotype itself: Antigen specificity is unknown.

Carried by the TCR beta cDNA libraries were unique molecular identifiers. TCRdb itself ran the PCR reads through MiXCR, one entry per CDR3 protein. The sample has some 690,000 distinct CDR3 sequences; 25% to 30% are singletons. The sample taken for sequencing was blood. The sequence derives from a girl between 5 and 17 years old with multiple sclerosis. V is TRBV28 and J is TRBJ1-2; TRBD1 is a possible D gene (5 bases). The CDR3: CASSPGGRDSGYTF. DNA for the CDR3: TGTGCCAGCAGCCCTGGGGGACGGGATAGTGGCTACACCTTC.